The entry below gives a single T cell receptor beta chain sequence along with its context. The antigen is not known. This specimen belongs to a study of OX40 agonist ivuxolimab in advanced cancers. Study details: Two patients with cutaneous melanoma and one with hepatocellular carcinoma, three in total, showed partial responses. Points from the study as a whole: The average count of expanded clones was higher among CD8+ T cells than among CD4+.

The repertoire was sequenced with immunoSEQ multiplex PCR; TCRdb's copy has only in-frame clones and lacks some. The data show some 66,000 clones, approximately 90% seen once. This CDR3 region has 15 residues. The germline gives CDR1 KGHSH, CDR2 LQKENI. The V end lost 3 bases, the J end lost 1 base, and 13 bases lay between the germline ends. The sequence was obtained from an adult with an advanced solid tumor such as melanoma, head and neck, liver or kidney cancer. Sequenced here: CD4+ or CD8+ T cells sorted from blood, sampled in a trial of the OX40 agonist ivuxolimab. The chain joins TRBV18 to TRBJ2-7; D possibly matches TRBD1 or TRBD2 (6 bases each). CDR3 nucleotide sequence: TGTGCCAGCTCACCGTCGGGGGCCACGTCCTACGAGCAGTACTTC. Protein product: CASSPSGATSYEQYF.